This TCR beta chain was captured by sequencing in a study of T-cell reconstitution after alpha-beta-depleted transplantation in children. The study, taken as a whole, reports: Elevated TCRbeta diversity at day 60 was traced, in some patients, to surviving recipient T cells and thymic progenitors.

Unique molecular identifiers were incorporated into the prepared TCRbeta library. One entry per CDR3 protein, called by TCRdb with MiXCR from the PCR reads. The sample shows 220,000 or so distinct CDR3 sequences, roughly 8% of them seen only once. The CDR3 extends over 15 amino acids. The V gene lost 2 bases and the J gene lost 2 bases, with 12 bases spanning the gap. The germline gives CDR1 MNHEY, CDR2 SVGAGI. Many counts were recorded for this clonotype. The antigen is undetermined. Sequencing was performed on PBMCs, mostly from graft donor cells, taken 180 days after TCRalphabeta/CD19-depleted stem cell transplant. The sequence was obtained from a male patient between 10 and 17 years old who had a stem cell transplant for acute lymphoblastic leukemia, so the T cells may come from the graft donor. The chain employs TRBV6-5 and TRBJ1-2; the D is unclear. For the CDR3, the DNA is TGTGCCAGCAGTTACCCCCGCGAAGGGAACTATGGCTACACCTTC. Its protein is CASSYPREGNYGYTF.